A selection of T cell receptor beta chains follows, all from one sample in a study of cytotoxic CD8 clonotypes in ibrutinib-treated CLL. Generated by immunoSEQ multiplex PCR, the TCRdb table keeps only in-frame clones and is missing some. The sample carries 130,000 to 150,000 clones, 79% recorded once. Sequences were derived from PBMCs, sampled after 12 months of ibrutinib treatment. The receptor source for this set is a human donor with chronic lymphocytic leukemia. Each CDR3 is given with its conserved first and last residue. A D gene is named only where the DNA matches it firmly. Clone size is stated in some rows and not others, as once, few, many or a class when expanded.

V	J	size	D	CDR3	DNA
TRBV18	TRBJ1-5	-	-	CASSPYSNQPQHF	TGTGCCAGCTCTCCGTATAGCAATCAGCCCCAGCATTTT
TRBV27	TRBJ1-2	few	TRBD1	CASSAPRTGGAGYGYTF	TGTGCCAGCAGTGCACCCCGGACAGGGGGCGCCGGCTATGGCTACACCTTC
TRBV28	TRBJ1-2	few	-	CASSSGTRGYTF	TGTGCCAGCAGTAGCGGGACGCGCGGCTACACCTTC
TRBV11-3	TRBJ1-2	-	-	CASSRGPLSYTF	TGTGCCAGCAGCAGAGGACCCCTGAGCTACACCTTC
TRBV11-2	TRBJ2-2	-	-	CASSLVGGTGELFF	TGTGCCAGCAGCTTAGTCGGGGGCACCGGGGAGCTGTTTTTT
TRBV4-1	TRBJ2-2	-	-	CASRMGLNLNTGELFF	TGCGCCAGCAGGATGGGGCTAAACCTGAACACCGGGGAGCTGTTTTTT
TRBV9	TRBJ2-7	-	-	CASSAQGVPYEQYF	TGTGCCAGCAGCGCCCAGGGAGTCCCCTACGAGCAGTACTTC
TRBV18	TRBJ1-1	-	-	CASSSTGTRSNTEAFF	TGTGCCAGCTCATCCACAGGAACAAGATCGAACACTGAAGCTTTCTTT
TRBV6-1	TRBJ1-5	few	-	CASRGVEGEVKPQHF	TGTGCCAGCAGGGGGGTCGAAGGGGAGGTAAAGCCCCAGCATTTT
TRBV5-1	TRBJ2-3	-	-	CASSQGIATDTQYF	TGCGCCAGCAGCCAAGGGATCGCCACAGATACGCAGTATTTT
TRBV6-1	TRBJ1-2	-	-	CASSPQGYGYTF	TGTGCCAGCAGTCCACAGGGATATGGCTACACCTTC
TRBV28	TRBJ2-1	once	-	CASSSRLRWEDYNEQFF	TGTGCCAGCAGTTCAAGACTAAGGTGGGAGGACTACAATGAGCAGTTCTTC
TRBV30	TRBJ1-2	-	-	CAWSPGRTNYGYTF	TGTGCCTGGAGTCCGGGACGCACTAACTATGGCTACACCTTC
TRBV4-3	TRBJ2-3	-	-	CASSQDADTIVSDTQYF	TGCGCCAGCAGCCAAGATGCGGACACTATTGTTTCAGATACGCAGTATTTT
TRBV7-2	TRBJ2-3	once	-	CASGRTATDTQYF	TGTGCCAGCGGCCGGACAGCCACAGATACGCAGTATTTT
TRBV7-2	TRBJ2-7	-	-	CASSLFRGGTYEQYF	TGTGCCAGCAGCTTATTTAGGGGAGGAACCTACGAGCAGTACTTC
TRBV27	TRBJ1-2	-	TRBD1	CASSQSGTGVGYGYTF	TGTGCCAGCAGCCAAAGTGGGACAGGGGTAGGCTATGGCTACACCTTC
TRBV6-1	TRBJ2-7	-	TRBD2	CASSETSGSSYEQCF	TGTGCCAGCAGTGAAACTAGCGGGAGCTCCTACGAGCAGTGCTTC
TRBV27	TRBJ2-7	-	TRBD1	CASSSTGTGSYEQYF	TGTGCCAGCAGTTCAACCGGGACAGGATCCTACGAGCAGTACTTC
TRBV18	TRBJ2-1	-	TRBD2	CASSPPGTSGRGYNEQFF	TGTGCCAGCTCACCCCCCGGGACTAGCGGGAGGGGATACAATGAGCAGTTCTTC
TRBV5-4	TRBJ2-5	-	TRBD1	CASSLPGQGFQETQYF	TGTGCCAGCAGCCTTCCGGGACAGGGTTTCCAAGAGACCCAGTACTTC
TRBV4-3	TRBJ2-1	-	TRBD2	CASSQAGGSRYNEQFF	TGCGCCAGCAGCCAAGCTGGCGGGAGTCGTTACAATGAGCAGTTCTTC
TRBV10-2	TRBJ1-2	few	-	CASSEFALYYGYTF	TGCGCCAGCAGTGAGTTCGCCCTCTACTATGGCTACACCTTC
TRBV19	TRBJ2-2	-	TRBD2	CASSIERAGTSGSINTGELFF	TGTGCCAGTAGTATAGAGAGGGCGGGGACTAGCGGGAGTATTAACACCGGGGAGCTGTTTTTT
TRBV2	TRBJ2-7	-	-	CASSDSLTFAYEQYF	TGTGCCAGCAGTGATTCTCTGACATTCGCCTACGAGCAGTACTTC
TRBV29-1	TRBJ2-3	-	-	CSVELDTSTDTQYF	TGCAGCGTTGAATTGGACACTAGCACAGATACGCAGTATTTT
TRBV5-4	TRBJ2-3	-	-	CASSLRRRAAADTQYF	TGTGCCAGCAGCTTGAGGCGGCGGGCAGCGGCAGATACGCAGTATTTT
TRBV7-3	TRBJ2-1	-	TRBD2	CASSPRLAGYNEQFF	TGTGCCAGCAGCCCTAGACTAGCGGGATACAATGAGCAGTTCTTC
TRBV12-5	TRBJ1-2	once	-	CASDPPGTESSYGYTF	TGTGCTAGTGACCCACCCGGGACCGAAAGTAGCTATGGCTACACCTTC
TRBV14	TRBJ2-1	-	-	CASSQGVGEQFF	TGTGCCAGCAGCCAAGGTGTGGGGGAGCAGTTCTTC
TRBV4-2	TRBJ2-1	-	-	CASSLRGDYNEQFF	TGTGCCAGCAGCCTACGAGGTGATTACAATGAGCAGTTCTTC
TRBV7-6	TRBJ2-7	-	-	CASSLSLGLTYEQYF	TGTGCCAGCAGCCTATCTTTGGGTCTTACCTACGAGCAGTACTTC
TRBV11-3	TRBJ2-2	-	-	CASTSVSTGELFF	TGTGCCAGCACGTCGGTTTCGACCGGGGAGCTGTTTTTT
TRBV10-2	TRBJ2-1	-	TRBD2	CAIATASGRGNEQFF	TGCGCCATCGCCACGGCGAGCGGGAGGGGGAATGAGCAGTTCTTC
TRBV4-3	TRBJ2-5	-	-	CASSQAFGRIAETQYF	TGCGCCAGCAGCCAAGCTTTTGGACGGATTGCTGAGACCCAGTACTTC
TRBV7-3	TRBJ2-1	-	TRBD2	CASSLTGTSIEQFF	TGTGCCAGCAGCTTAACTGGGACTAGTATTGAGCAGTTCTTC
TRBV5-6	TRBJ2-3	-	-	CACSPGGTDTQYF	TGTGCCTGCTCCCCGGGAGGCACAGATACGCAGTATTTT
TRBV6-5	TRBJ2-3	-	-	CASSYGLFTDTQYF	TGTGCCAGCAGTTACGGCCTTTTCACAGATACGCAGTATTTT
TRBV30	TRBJ1-1	once	-	CAWKPTYDRTTDGAFF	TGTGCCTGGAAACCGACGTATGACAGGACCACTGATGGAGCTTTCTTT
TRBV5-4	TRBJ2-5	-	-	CASSLGPGPQETQYF	TGTGCCAGCAGCTTGGGGCCAGGTCCACAAGAGACCCAGTACTTC
TRBV14	TRBJ2-3	-	TRBD2	CASSQALGEGYKSDTQYF	TGTGCCAGCAGCCAAGCCCTCGGGGAGGGGTATAAGTCAGATACGCAGTATTTT
TRBV4-1	TRBJ1-2	-	-	CASSHPLLGQTYGYTF	TGCGCCAGCAGCCATCCTCTTTTGGGACAAACCTATGGCTACACCTTC
TRBV27	TRBJ2-2	-	-	CASSLSANTGELFF	TGTGCCAGCAGTTTATCCGCGAACACCGGGGAGCTGTTTTTT
TRBV5-1	TRBJ2-1	-	-	CASSSHSGIYNFNEQFF	TGCGCCAGCAGCTCGCATAGCGGAATCTACAATTTCAATGAGCAGTTCTTC
TRBV27	TRBJ2-7	-	-	CASSLGDSYEQYF	TGTGCCAGCAGTTTGGGCGACTCCTACGAGCAGTACTTC
TRBV15	TRBJ2-4	-	-	CATSRDRVGGGIAKNIQYF	TGTGCCACCAGCAGAGATCGGGTCGGTGGGGGAATAGCCAAAAACATTCAGTACTTC
TRBV6-5	TRBJ2-7	-	-	CASSFNTGSEQYF	TGTGCCAGCAGTTTCAATACAGGGTCCGAGCAGTACTTC
TRBV6-1	TRBJ2-3	-	-	CVTRGTNTDTQYF	TGTGTCACCAGGGGGACTAACACAGATACGCAGTATTTT
TRBV19	TRBJ2-2	-	-	CASRRTGGNTGELFF	TGTGCCAGTAGGAGGACTGGAGGGAACACCGGGGAGCTGTTTTTT